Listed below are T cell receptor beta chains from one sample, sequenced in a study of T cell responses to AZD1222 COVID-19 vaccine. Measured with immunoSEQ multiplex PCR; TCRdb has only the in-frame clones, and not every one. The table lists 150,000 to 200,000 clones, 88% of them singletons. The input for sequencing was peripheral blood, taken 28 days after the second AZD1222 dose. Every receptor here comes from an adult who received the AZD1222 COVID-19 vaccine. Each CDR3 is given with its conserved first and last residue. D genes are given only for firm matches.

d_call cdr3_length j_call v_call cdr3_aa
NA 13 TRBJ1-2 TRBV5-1 CASSLVEGGGYTF
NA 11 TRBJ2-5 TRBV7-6 CASRLWETQYF
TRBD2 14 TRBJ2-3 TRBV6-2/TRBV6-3 CASSQRGRGDTQYF
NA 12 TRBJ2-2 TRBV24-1 CATSSRTGELFF
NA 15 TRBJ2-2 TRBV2 CASSVAAPNTGELFF
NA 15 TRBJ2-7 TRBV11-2 CASSLSLPLSYEQYF
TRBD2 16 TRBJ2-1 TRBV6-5 CASSSLAGLGANEQFF
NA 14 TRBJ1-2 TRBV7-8 CASSLGLTNYGYTF
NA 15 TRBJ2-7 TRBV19 CASSIVATRYGEQYF
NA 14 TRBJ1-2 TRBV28 CASIAGGPDYGYTF
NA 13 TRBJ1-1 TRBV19 CASSIDLAAEAFF
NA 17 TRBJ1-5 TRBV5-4 CASSSREELGGGQPQHF
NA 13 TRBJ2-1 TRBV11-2 CASSLRLREPPFF
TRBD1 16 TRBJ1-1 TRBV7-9 CAGSFSPGTGASEAFF
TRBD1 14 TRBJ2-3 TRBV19 CASTPGQFPDTQYF
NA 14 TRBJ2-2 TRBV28 CASSLRVNTGELFF
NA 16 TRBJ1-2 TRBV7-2 CASSHSGGPRNYGYTF
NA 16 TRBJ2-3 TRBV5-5 CASSLARGGSTDTQYF
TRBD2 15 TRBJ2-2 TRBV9 CASSVGNGRAGELFF
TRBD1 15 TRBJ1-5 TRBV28 CASSLTDRDNQPQHF
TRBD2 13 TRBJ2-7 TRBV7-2 CASSLDSSGEQYF
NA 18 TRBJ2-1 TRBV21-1 CASGHELLNGPPTNEQFF
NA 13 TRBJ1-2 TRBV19 CASSDSGVSRYTF
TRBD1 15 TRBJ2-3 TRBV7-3 CASSPRTGDTDTQYF
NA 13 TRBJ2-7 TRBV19 CASSHPAGREQYF
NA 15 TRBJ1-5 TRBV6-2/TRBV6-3 CASSSGTNSNQPQHF
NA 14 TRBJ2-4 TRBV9 CASSPDLAKNIQYF
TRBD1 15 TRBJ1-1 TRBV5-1 CASSLGTGVGTEAFF
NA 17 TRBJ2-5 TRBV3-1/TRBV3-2 CASSQDPPVGPQETQYF
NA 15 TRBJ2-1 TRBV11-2 CASSPRLATPDEQFF